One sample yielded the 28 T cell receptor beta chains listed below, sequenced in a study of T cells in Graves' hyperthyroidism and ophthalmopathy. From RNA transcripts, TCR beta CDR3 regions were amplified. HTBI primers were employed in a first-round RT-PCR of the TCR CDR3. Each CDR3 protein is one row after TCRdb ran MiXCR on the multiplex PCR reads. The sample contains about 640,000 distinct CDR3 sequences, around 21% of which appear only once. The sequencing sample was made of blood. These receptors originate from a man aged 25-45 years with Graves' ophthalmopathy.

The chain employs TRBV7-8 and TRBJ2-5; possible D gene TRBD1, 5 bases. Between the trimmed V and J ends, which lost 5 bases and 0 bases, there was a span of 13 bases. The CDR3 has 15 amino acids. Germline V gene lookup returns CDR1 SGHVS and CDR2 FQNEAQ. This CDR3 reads CASSPGPRDQETQYF. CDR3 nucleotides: TGTGCCAGCAGCCCCGGACCCAGGGACCAAGAGACCCAGTACTTC. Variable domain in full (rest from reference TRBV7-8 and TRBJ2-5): GAGVSQSPRYKVAKRGQDVALRCDPISGHVSLFWYQQALGQGPEFLTYFQNEAQLDKSGLPSDRFFAERPEGSVSTLKIQRTQQEDSAVYLCASSPGPRDQETQYFGPGTRLLVL.

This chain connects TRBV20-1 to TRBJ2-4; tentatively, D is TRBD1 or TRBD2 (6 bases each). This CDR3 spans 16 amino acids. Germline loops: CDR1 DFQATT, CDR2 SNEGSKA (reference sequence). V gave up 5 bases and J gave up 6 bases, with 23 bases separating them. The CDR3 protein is CSAGVGGGRQGNIQYF. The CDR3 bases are TGCAGTGCTGGGGTCGGAGGGGGACGCCAAGGAAACATTCAGTACTTC.

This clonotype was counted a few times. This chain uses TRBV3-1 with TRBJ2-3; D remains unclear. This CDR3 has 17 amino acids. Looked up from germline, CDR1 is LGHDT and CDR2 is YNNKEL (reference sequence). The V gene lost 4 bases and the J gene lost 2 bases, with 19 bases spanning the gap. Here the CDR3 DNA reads TGTGCCAGCAGCCTCGACTTCGGGCGTCAAAACACAGATACGCAGTATTTT. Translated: CASSLDFGRQNTDTQYF.

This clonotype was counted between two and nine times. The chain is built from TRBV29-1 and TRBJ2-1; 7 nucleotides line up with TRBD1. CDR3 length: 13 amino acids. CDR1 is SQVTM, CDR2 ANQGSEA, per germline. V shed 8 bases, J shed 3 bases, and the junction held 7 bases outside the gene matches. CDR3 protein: CSSTGTVYNEQFF. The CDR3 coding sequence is TGCAGCTCCACCGGGACAGTCTACAATGAGCAGTTCTTC.

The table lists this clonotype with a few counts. The CDR3, as DNA: TGTGCCAGCAGCCAAGTAGGCGGGAGCCCCCGAGGGACGCAGTATTTT. Protein sequence: CASSQVGGSPRGTQYF. J is TRBJ2-3 and V is TRBV14; 7 bases are shared with TRBD2. The CDR3 loop spans 16 amino acids. From germline, CDR1 is SGHDN and CDR2 FVKESK. J was trimmed by 9 bases and V by 1 base; bases with no gene match: 13.

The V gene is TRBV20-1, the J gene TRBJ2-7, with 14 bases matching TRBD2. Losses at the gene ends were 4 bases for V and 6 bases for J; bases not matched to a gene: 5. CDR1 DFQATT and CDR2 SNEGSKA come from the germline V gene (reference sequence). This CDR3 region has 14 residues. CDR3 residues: CSATWGLAGAEQYF. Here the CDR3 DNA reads TGCAGTGCTACGTGGGGACTAGCGGGAGCCGAGCAGTACTTC.

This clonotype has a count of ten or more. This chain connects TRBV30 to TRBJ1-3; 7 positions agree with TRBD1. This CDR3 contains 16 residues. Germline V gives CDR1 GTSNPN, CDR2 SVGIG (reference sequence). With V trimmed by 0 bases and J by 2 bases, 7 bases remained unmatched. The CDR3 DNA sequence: TGTGCCTGGAGTGTACCGTTAGACAGGGCTGGAAACACCATATATTTT. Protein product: CAWSVPLDRAGNTIYF.

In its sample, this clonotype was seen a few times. The CDR3 is CASSPDRAREQYF. In DNA, the CDR3 is TGTGCCAGCAGCCCCGACAGGGCACGCGAGCAGTACTTC. The V gene is TRBV7-9, the J gene TRBJ2-7; TRBD1 matches at 7 bases. In germline, CDR1 is SEHNR, CDR2 FQNEAQ (reference sequence). The CDR3 has 13 residues. The junction had 7 bases not matched to a gene; V was cut back by 5 bases and J by 6 bases.

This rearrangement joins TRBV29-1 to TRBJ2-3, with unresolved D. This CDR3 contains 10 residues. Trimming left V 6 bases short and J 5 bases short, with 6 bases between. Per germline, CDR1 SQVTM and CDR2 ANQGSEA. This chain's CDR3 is CSVYRDTQYF. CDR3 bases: TGCAGCGTCTACAGAGATACGCAGTATTTT.

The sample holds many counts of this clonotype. The CDR3 DNA follows: TGTGCCAGCAGCCGGGGACAGGGGAATTCACCCCTCCACTTT. Its protein product is CASSRGQGNSPLHF. This rearrangement joins TRBV28 to TRBJ1-6, with 10 nucleotides matching TRBD1. The CDR3 spans 14 residues. Losses at the gene ends were 6 bases for V and 7 bases for J; bases not matched to a gene: 3. Germline lookup yields CDR1 MDHEN and CDR2 SYDVKM.

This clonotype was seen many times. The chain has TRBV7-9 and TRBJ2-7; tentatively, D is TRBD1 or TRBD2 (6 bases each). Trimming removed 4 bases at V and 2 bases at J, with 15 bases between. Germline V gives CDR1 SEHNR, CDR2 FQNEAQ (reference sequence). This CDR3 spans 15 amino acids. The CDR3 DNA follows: TGTGCCAGCAGCTCGACACAGGGCGGGACCTACGAGCAGTACTTC. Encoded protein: CASSSTQGGTYEQYF.

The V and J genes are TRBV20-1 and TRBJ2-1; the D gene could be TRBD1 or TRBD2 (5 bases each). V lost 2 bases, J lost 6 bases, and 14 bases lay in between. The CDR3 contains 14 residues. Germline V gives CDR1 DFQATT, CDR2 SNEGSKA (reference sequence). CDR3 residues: CSARSGYEGNEQFF. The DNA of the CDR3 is TGCAGTGCTAGATCAGGGTACGAGGGCAATGAGCAGTTCTTC.

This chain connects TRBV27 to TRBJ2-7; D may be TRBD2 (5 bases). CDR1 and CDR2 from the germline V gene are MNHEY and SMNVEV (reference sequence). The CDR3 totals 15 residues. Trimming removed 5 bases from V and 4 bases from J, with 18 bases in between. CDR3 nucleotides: TGTGCCAGCAGTCCAAGCGGAGGACCAAGGTACGAGCAGTACTTC. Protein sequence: CASSPSGGPRYEQYF.

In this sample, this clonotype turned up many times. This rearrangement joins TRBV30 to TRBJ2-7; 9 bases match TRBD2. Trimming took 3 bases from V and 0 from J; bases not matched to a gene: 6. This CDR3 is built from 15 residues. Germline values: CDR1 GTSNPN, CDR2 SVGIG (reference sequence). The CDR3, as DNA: TGTGCCTGGAGGGGGCTAGCGGGGAGCTCCTACGAGCAGTACTTC. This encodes CAWRGLAGSSYEQYF.

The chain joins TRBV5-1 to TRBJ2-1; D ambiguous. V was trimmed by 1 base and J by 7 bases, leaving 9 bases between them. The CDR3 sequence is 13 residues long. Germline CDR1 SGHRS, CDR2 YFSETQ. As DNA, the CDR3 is TGCGCCAGCAGCTTGAATCCGGAAAATGAGCAGTTCTTC. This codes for CASSLNPENEQFF.

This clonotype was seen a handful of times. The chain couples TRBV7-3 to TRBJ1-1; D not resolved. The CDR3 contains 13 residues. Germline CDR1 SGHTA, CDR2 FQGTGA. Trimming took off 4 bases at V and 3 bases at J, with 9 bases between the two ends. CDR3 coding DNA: TGTGCCAGCAGCTCCGACACCCACACTGAAGCTTTCTTT. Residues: CASSSDTHTEAFF.

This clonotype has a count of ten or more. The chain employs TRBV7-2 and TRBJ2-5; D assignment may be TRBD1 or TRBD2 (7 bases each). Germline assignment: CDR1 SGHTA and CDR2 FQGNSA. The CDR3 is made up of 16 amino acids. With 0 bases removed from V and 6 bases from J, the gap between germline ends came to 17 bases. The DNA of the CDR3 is TGTGCCAGCAGCTTAGCTTGGGGGGGACAGCGAAAGACCCAGTACTTC. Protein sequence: CASSLAWGGQRKTQYF.

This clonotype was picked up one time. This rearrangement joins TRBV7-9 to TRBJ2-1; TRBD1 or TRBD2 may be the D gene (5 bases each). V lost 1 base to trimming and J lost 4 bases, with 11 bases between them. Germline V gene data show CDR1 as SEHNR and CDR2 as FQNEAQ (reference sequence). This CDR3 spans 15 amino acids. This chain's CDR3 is CASSLVQGEYNEQFF. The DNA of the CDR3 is TGTGCCAGCAGCTTAGTTCAAGGGGAGTACAATGAGCAGTTCTTC. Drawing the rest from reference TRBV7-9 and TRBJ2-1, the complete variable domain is DTGVSQNPRHKITKRGQNVTFRCDPISEHNRLYWYRQTLGQGPEFLTYFQNEAQLEKSRLLSDRFSAERPKGSFSTLEIQRTEQGDSAMYLCASSLVQGEYNEQFFGPGTRLTVL.

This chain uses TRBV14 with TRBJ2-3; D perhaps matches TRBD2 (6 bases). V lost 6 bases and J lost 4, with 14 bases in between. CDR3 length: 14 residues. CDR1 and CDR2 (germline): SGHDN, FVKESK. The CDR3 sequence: CASRRSSGADTQYF. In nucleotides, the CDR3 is TGTGCCAGCAGACGCTCTTCGGGGGCAGATACGCAGTATTTT.

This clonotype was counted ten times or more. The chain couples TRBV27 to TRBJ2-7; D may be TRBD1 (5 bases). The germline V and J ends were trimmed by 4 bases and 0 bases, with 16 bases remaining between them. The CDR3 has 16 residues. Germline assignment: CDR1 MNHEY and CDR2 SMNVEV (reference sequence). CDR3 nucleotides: TGTGCCAGCAGTTCCCTGTTCTCAGGGTACTCCTACGAGCAGTACTTC. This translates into CASSSLFSGYSYEQYF.

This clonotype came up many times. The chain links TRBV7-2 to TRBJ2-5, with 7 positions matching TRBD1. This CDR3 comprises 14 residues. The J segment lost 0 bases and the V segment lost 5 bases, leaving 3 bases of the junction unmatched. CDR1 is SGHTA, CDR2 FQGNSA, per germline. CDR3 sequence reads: CASSPGQYQETQYF. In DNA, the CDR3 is TGTGCCAGCAGCCCGGGACAGTACCAAGAGACCCAGTACTTC.

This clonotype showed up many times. CDR3 protein: CAISVGTGGAEQYF. CDR3 sequence (DNA): TGTGCCATCAGTGTGGGGACTGGAGGAGCCGAGCAGTACTTC. The gene calls are TRBV10-3 and TRBJ2-7; D possibly corresponds to TRBD2 (6 bases). CDR1 ENHRY and CDR2 SYGVKD come from the germline V gene. V lost 4 bases, J lost 6 bases, and 16 bases lay in between. The CDR3 has 14 amino acids.

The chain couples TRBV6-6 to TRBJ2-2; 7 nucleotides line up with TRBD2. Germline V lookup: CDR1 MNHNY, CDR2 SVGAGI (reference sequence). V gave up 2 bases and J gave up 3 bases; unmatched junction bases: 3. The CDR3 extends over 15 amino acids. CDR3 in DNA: TGTGCCAGCAGTTACGCCGGGGGGTACACCGGGGAGCTGTTTTTT. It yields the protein CASSYAGGYTGELFF.

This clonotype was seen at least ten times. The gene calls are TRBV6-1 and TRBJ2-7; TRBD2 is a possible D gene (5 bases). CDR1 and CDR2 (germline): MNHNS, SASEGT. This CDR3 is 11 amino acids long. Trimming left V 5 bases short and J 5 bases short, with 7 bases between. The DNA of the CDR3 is TGTGCCAGCAGTAGGAGGAACGAGCAGTACTTC. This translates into CASSRRNEQYF.

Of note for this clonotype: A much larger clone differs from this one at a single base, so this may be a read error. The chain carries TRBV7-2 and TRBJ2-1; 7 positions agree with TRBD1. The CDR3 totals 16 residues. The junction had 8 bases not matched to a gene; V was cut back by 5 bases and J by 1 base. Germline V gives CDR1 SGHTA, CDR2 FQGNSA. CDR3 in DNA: TGTGCCAGCAGCCAGGGGACAGCCCCTTCCTACAATGAGCAGTTCTTC. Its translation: CASSQGTAPSYNEQFF.

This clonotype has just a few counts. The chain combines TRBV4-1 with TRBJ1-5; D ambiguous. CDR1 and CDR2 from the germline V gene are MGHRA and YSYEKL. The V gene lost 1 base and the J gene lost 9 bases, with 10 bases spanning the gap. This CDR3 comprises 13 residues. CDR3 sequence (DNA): TGCGCCAGCAGCCAAGTACTAGTGTCGCCCCAGCATTTT. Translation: CASSQVLVSPQHF.

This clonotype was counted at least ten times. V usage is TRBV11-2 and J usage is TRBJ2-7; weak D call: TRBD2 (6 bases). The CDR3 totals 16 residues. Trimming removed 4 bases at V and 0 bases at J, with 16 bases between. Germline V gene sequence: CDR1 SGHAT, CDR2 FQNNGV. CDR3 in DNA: TGTGCCAGCAGCTCCGGAGGGGTACCGATCTCCTACGAGCAGTACTTC. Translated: CASSSGGVPISYEQYF.

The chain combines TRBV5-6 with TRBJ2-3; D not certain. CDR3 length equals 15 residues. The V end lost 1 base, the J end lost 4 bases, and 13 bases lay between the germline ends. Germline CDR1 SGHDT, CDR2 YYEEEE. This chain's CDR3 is CASSLQNSFPDTQYF. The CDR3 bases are TGTGCCAGCAGCTTGCAGAATTCCTTTCCAGATACGCAGTATTTT. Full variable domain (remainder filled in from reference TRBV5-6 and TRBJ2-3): DAGVTQSPTHLIKTRGQQVTLRCSPKSGHDTVSWYQQALGQGPQFIFQYYEEEERQRGNFPDRFSGHQFPNYSSELNVNALLLGDSALYLCASSLQNSFPDTQYFGPGTRLTVL.